This T cell receptor (beta chain) was captured in a study of B cell selection in AIRE deficiency. Study conclusions and caveats: About a third of healthy-donor shared Treg TCRbeta sequences appeared in patient Tconv cells. Shorter CDR3s marked shared Treg sequences, biased toward few non-templated insertions.

Of note for this clone: Antigen specificity is unknown.

CDR1 WSHSY and CDR2 SAAADI come from the germline V gene. The CDR3 runs 16 residues. V shed 8 bases, J shed 0 bases, and the junction held 10 bases outside the gene matches. Generated by immunoSEQ multiplex PCR, the TCRdb table keeps only in-frame clones and is missing some. Among about 21,000 clones listed, about 97% were seen once. Conventional CD4 T cells were sorted as CD4+CD127+ cells. This chain uses TRBV10-2 with TRBJ1-3; TRBD1 matches at 7 bases. The origin of this receptor is a human donor with AIRE deficiency. The sequencing input was conventional CD4+ T cells sorted from PBMCs. CDR3 nucleotide sequence: TGCGCCAGCGCGGGACAGTATCTCCTCTCTGGAAACACCATATATTTT. Translated, it gives CASAGQYLLSGNTIYF.